This is a list of T cell receptor beta chains from one sample in a study of blood T cell repertoires in COVID-19. Data came from immunoSEQ multiplex PCR; TCRdb stores just in-frame clones and leaves some out. This table has more than 250,000 clones, around 89% appearing once. The sequenced material came from PBMCs or T cells enriched from blood (not recorded which). The receptors derive from a woman aged 40 to 50 with acute COVID-19. Each CDR3 is given with its conserved first and last residue. The D gene is left open where the match is weak. Clone size is not always given. Where it is, it says once, few, many or a class for expanded clones.

d_call	v_call	clone_size	j_call	cdr3_aa	cdr3_nt
TRBD2	TRBV11-2	-	TRBJ2-1	CASSQGLVTDEQFF	TGTGCCAGCAGCCAGGGACTAGTTACTGATGAGCAGTTCTTC
-	TRBV28	-	TRBJ2-7	CASSLLATYEQYF	TGTGCCAGCAGTTTATTAGCCACCTACGAGCAGTACTTC
TRBD1	TRBV9	-	TRBJ2-2	CASSAGQGFATGELFF	TGTGCCAGCAGCGCGGGACAGGGGTTTGCCACCGGGGAGCTGTTTTTT
-	TRBV18	-	TRBJ1-1	CASSPVSSTEAFF	TGTGCCAGCTCACCTGTTTCGAGCACTGAAGCTTTCTTT
TRBD1	TRBV7-9	-	TRBJ1-2	CASSWGQGYGYTF	TGTGCCAGCAGCTGGGGACAGGGGTATGGCTACACCTTC
TRBD1	TRBV6-5	-	TRBJ1-2	CASSYTGQVHYGYTF	TGTGCCAGCAGTTACACGGGACAGGTGCACTATGGCTACACCTTC
-	TRBV5-6	-	TRBJ2-2	CASVPRDKNTGELFF	TGTGCCAGCGTACCCCGGGACAAGAACACCGGGGAGCTGTTTTTT
-	TRBV10-3	-	TRBJ2-1	CAISESTGLSSYNEQFF	TGTGCCATCAGTGAGTCGACAGGTCTAAGCTCCTACAATGAGCAGTTCTTC
TRBD1	TRBV7-8	few	TRBJ1-5	CASSVQGVGNQPQHF	TGTGCCAGCAGCGTACAGGGGGTGGGTAATCAGCCCCAGCATTTT
-	TRBV11-2	-	TRBJ1-6	CASSLDRGGRVNSPLHF	TGTGCCAGCAGCTTAGATCGGGGGGGCAGGGTGAATTCACCCCTCCACTTT
TRBD1	TRBV2	-	TRBJ1-5	CASMGQNNQPQHF	TGTGCCTCAATGGGACAGAACAATCAGCCCCAGCATTTT
TRBD2	TRBV6-2/TRBV6-3	-	TRBJ2-7	CASSYEGLASLEQYF	TGTGCCAGCAGTTACGAAGGACTAGCGAGTCTCGAGCAGTACTTC
-	TRBV7-2	-	TRBJ1-1	CASSPGPEGGTEAFF	TGTGCCAGCAGCCCAGGCCCAGAGGGCGGCACTGAAGCTTTCTTT
-	TRBV7-2	-	TRBJ1-5	CASSLTGFNQPQHF	TGTGCCAGCAGCCTCACAGGGTTCAATCAGCCCCAGCATTTT
TRBD1	TRBV27	-	TRBJ2-1	CASSLKTGINNEQFF	TGTGCCAGCAGTTTAAAGACAGGGATAAACAATGAGCAGTTCTTC
TRBD1	TRBV7-8	-	TRBJ1-2	CASSPGTGVGYTF	TGTGCCAGCAGCCCGGGGACAGGGGTTGGCTACACCTTC
TRBD1	TRBV5-1	-	TRBJ2-1	CASSAGQAVNEQFF	TGCGCCAGCAGCGCGGGACAGGCGGTCAATGAGCAGTTCTTC
-	TRBV15	-	TRBJ1-5	CATSRDLGADQPQHF	TGTGCCACCAGCAGAGATCTAGGGGCCGATCAGCCCCAGCATTTT
-	TRBV4-2	-	TRBJ1-4	CASSQDYGGTNEKLFF	TGTGCCAGCAGCCAAGATTATGGCGGAACTAATGAAAAACTGTTTTTT
TRBD1	TRBV3-1/TRBV3-2	-	TRBJ2-7	CASSPGQGSYEQYF	TGTGCCAGCAGCCCCGGACAGGGGAGCTACGAGCAGTACTTC
-	TRBV4-3	once	TRBJ2-3	CASSQDRSASTDTQYF	TGCGCCAGCAGCCAAGATAGAAGCGCTAGCACAGATACGCAGTATTTT
-	TRBV30	-	TRBJ2-5	CAWSVHSSQETQYF	TGTGCCTGGAGTGTACACAGCAGCCAAGAGACCCAGTACTTC
-	TRBV6-5	-	TRBJ1-1	CASSSQIGKTEAFF	TGTGCCAGCAGTTCACAGATAGGTAAGACTGAAGCTTTCTTT
-	TRBV30	-	TRBJ1-3	CAWSVRLDSGNTIYF	TGTGCCTGGAGTGTACGTCTCGACAGTGGAAACACCATATATTTT
TRBD2	TRBV28	-	TRBJ2-7	CASSSWSSGSDSTSYEQYF	TGTGCCAGCAGTTCGTGGTCTAGCGGGAGCGACTCAACCTCCTACGAGCAGTACTTC
TRBD2	TRBV5-5	-	TRBJ2-1	CASSFGRDREQFF	TGTGCCAGCAGCTTCGGGAGGGACCGTGAGCAGTTCTTC
TRBD2	TRBV6-1	few	TRBJ2-1	CASSESSGGSLSYNEQFF	TGTGCCAGCAGTGAATCTAGCGGGGGCTCTCTTTCCTACAATGAGCAGTTCTTC
TRBD1	TRBV7-9	once	TRBJ2-4	CASSSGTGWTKNIQYF	TGTGCCAGCAGCTCCGGGACAGGGTGGACCAAAAACATTCAGTACTTC
-	TRBV19	-	TRBJ1-5	CASAMTVVQPQHF	TGTGCCAGCGCCATGACTGTAGTTCAGCCCCAGCATTTT
TRBD1	TRBV24-1	-	TRBJ2-2	CATSGRAGGAVGELFF	TGTGCCACCAGTGGGCGCGCAGGGGGCGCGGTCGGGGAGCTGTTTTTT
-	TRBV11-2	once	TRBJ1-1	CASKWQDTEAFF	TGTGCCAGCAAATGGCAGGACACTGAAGCTTTCTTT
TRBD1	TRBV5-5	-	TRBJ1-5	CASSAGQGNQPQHF	TGTGCCAGTTCAGCGGGACAGGGAAATCAGCCCCAGCATTTT
TRBD1	TRBV27	-	TRBJ1-1	CASSFYRGFTEAFF	TGTGCCAGCAGTTTTTACAGGGGTTTCACTGAAGCTTTCTTT
TRBD1	TRBV15	-	TRBJ1-4	CATKDRGGANEKLFF	TGTGCCACCAAAGACAGGGGAGGTGCTAATGAAAAACTGTTTTTT
-	TRBV30	-	TRBJ2-2	CAYPRQATTGELFF	TGTGCTTACCCTAGACAGGCTACCACCGGGGAGCTGTTTTTT
-	TRBV27	-	TRBJ2-6	CASSLSRSGANVLTF	TGTGCCAGCAGTTTATCGAGGTCTGGGGCCAACGTCCTGACTTTC
-	TRBV7-2	-	TRBJ1-4	CASSGEVGEKLFF	TGTGCCAGCAGCGGAGAAGTGGGTGAAAAACTGTTTTTT